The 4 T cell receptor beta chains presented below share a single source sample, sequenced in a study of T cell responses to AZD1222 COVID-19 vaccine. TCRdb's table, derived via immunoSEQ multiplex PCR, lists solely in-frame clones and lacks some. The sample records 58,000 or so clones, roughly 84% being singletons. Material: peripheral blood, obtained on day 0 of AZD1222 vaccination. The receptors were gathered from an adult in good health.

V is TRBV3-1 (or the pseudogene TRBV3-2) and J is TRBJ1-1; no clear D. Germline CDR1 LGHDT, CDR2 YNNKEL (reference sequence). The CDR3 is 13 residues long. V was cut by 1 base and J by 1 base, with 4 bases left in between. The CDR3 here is CASSQGGNTEAFF. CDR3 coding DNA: TGTGCCAGCAGCCAAGGGGGGAACACTGAAGCTTTCTTT.

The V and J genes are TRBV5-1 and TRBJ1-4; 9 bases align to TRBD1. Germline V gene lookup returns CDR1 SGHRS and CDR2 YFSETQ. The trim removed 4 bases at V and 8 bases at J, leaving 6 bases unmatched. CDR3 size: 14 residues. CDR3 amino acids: CASSLTGGEEKLFF. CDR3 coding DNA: TGCGCCAGCAGCCTTACAGGGGGCGAAGAAAAACTGTTTTTT.

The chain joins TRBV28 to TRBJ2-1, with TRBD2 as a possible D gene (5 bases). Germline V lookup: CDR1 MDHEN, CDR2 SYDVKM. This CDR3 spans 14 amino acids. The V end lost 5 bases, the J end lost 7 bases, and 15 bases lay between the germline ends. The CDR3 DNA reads TGTGCCAGCAGTACACCGGGATCGCGGAATGAGCAGTTCTTC. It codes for CASSTPGSRNEQFF.

The DNA for the CDR3 is TGCGCCAGCAGCCAAGCTAGCGGGGGGCTGAACACCGGGGAGCTGTTTTTT. Translation: CASSQASGGLNTGELFF. The chain joins TRBV4-1 to TRBJ2-2; 11 bases agree with TRBD2. CDR1 and CDR2 (germline): MGHRA, YSYEKL. V trimming: 1 base; J trimming: 1 base; junction bases outside the gene matches: 2. The CDR3 extends over 17 amino acids.